This T cell receptor (beta chain) was obtained from a study of blood T cell repertoires in COVID-19. In the study overall: Sample material is recorded as cDNA or gDNA derived from T cells, B-cell-depleted T cells, or PBMCs.

There are 14 residues in the CDR3. The germline V gene encodes CDR1 PRHDT and CDR2 FYEKMQ (reference sequence). V lost 3 bases, J lost 6 bases, and 7 bases stayed unmatched. Assay used: immunoSEQ multiplex PCR; TCRdb lists only in-frame clones, some missing. The profile covers about 200,000 clones, with around nine tenths appearing a single time and 1.4% to 1.5% taken by the ten largest. The receptor comes from a young man with active or convalescent COVID-19. The chain combines TRBV13 with TRBJ2-7, with TRBD1 matching 8 bases. Sequenced material: peripheral blood. CDR3 DNA sequence: TGTGCCAGCAGCTTTGGACAGGGACCCTCCGAGCAGTACTTC. Residues: CASSFGQGPSEQYF.